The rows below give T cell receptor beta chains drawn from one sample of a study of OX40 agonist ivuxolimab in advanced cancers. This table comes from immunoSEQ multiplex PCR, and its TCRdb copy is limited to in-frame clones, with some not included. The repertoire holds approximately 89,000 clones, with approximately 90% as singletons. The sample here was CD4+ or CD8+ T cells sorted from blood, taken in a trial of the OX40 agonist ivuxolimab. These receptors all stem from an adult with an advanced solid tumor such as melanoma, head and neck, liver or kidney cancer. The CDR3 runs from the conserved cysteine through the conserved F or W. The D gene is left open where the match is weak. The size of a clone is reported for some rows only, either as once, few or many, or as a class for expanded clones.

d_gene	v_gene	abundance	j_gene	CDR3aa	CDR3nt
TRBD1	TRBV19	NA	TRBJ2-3	CASSIPGTGHTDTQYF	TGTGCCAGTAGTATCCCCGGGACAGGGCACACAGATACGCAGTATTTT
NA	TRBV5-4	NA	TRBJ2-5	CASSPPGGQETQYF	TGTGCCAGCAGCCCGCCGGGGGGCCAGGAGACCCAGTACTTC
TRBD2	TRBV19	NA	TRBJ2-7	CASSISAGVYYEQYF	TGTGCCAGTAGTATTTCTGCGGGGGTTTATTACGAGCAGTACTTC
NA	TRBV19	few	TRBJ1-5	CASSMVGDQPQHF	TGTGCCAGTAGTATGGTAGGGGATCAGCCCCAGCATTTT
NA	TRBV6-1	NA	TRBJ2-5	CASSETFGGQETQYF	TGTGCCAGCAGTGAAACTTTCGGCGGCCAAGAGACCCAGTACTTC
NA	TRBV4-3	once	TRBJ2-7	CASSLEGEQYF	TGCGCCAGCAGCCTTGAAGGCGAGCAGTACTTC
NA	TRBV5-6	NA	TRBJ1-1	CASSLGHQISEAFF	TGTGCCAGCAGCTTGGGGCACCAAATCTCTGAAGCTTTCTTT
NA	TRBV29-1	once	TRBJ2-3	CSVDLSGLKDTQYF	TGCAGCGTTGATTTATCTGGGTTGAAGGATACGCAGTATTTT
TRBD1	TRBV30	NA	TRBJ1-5	CAWSALRTGRSSNQPQHF	TGTGCCTGGAGTGCCCTTAGGACAGGACGGTCTAGCAATCAGCCCCAGCATTTT
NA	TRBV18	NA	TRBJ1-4	CASSPPNRQNDYEKLFF	TGTGCCAGCTCACCACCAAATCGGCAGAACGATTATGAAAAACTGTTTTTT
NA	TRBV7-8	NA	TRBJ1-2	CASSLAIGEGNYGYTF	TGTGCCAGCAGCTTAGCTATTGGGGAGGGGAACTATGGCTACACCTTC
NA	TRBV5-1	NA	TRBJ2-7	CASSEGQVSEQYF	TGCGCCAGCAGCGAGGGGCAGGTGAGCGAGCAGTACTTC
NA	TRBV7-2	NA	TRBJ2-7	CASSAPSSYEQYF	TGTGCCAGCAGCGCCCCGAGCTCCTACGAGCAGTACTTC
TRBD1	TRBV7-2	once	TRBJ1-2	CASSLDRGNNYGYTF	TGTGCCAGCAGCTTAGACAGGGGCAATAACTATGGCTACACCTTC
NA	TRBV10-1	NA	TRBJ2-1	CASSLANSYNEQFF	TGCGCCAGCAGTTTAGCGAACTCCTACAATGAGCAGTTCTTC
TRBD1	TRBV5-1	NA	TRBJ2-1	CASSWTGAYNEQFF	TGCGCCAGCAGCTGGACAGGGGCTTACAATGAGCAGTTCTTC
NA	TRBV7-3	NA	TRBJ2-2	CASSWEAGPNTGELFF	TGTGCCAGCAGCTGGGAGGCGGGCCCGAACACCGGGGAGCTGTTTTTT
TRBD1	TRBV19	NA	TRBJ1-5	CASRRQGPQPQHF	TGTGCCAGTAGACGACAGGGGCCTCAGCCCCAGCATTTT
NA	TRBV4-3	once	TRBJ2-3	CASSHSQDNTQYF	TGCGCCAGCAGCCATTCTCAGGACAATACGCAGTATTTT
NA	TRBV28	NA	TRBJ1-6	CASRIGSATGSPLHF	TGTGCCAGCAGAATAGGGAGCGCAACGGGGTCACCCCTCCACTTT
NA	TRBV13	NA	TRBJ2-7	CASSPRPVRGISYEQYF	TGTGCCAGCAGCCCCCGCCCCGTCAGGGGTATCTCCTACGAGCAGTACTTC
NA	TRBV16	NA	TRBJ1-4	CASSQSTSPNEKLFF	TGTGCCAGCAGCCAATCTACCAGCCCAAATGAAAAACTGTTTTTT
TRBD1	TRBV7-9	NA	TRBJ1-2	CASSRDQGEGTF	TGTGCCAGCAGCCGCGACCAGGGGGAAGGCACCTTC
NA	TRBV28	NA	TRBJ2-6	CASGTGANVLTF	TGTGCCAGCGGAACTGGGGCCAACGTCCTGACTTTC
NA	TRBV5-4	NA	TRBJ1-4	CASSLTGFDEKLFF	TGTGCCAGCAGCTTGACCGGGTTCGATGAAAAACTGTTTTTT
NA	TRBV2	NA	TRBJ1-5	CASSGWTQNQPQHF	TGTGCCAGCAGTGGGTGGACACAAAATCAGCCCCAGCATTTT
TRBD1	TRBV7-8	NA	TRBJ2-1	CASSLRTGGGNEQFF	TGTGCCAGCAGCTTACGGACAGGGGGCGGGAATGAGCAGTTCTTC
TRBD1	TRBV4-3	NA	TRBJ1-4	CASSLMGQGGANEKLFF	TGCGCCAGCAGCCTGATGGGACAGGGAGGCGCTAATGAAAAACTGTTTTTT
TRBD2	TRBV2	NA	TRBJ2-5	CASGLAGQETQYF	TGTGCCAGTGGACTAGCGGGACAAGAGACCCAGTACTTC
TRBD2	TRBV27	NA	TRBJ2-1	CASSLDGGRAPYNEQFF	TGTGCCAGCAGTTTAGATGGCGGGAGGGCCCCCTACAATGAGCAGTTCTTC
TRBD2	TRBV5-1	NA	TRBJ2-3	CASSLGLAGVDTQYF	TGCGCCAGCAGCTTGGGACTAGCGGGGGTAGATACGCAGTATTTT
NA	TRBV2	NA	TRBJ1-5	CASSEQGWPQHF	TGTGCCAGCAGTGAACAGGGTTGGCCCCAGCATTTT
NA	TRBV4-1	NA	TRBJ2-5	CASSQEVWGRETQYF	TGCGCCAGCAGCCAAGAAGTCTGGGGTCGAGAGACCCAGTACTTC
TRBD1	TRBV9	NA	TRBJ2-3	CASSTSGQGAGDTQYF	TGTGCCAGCAGCACCTCGGGACAGGGGGCCGGAGATACGCAGTATTTT
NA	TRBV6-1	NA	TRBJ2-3	CASSEVTSRADTQYF	TGTGCCAGCAGTGAAGTTACTAGCAGAGCAGATACGCAGTATTTT
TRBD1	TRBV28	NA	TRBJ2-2	CASSLLQGAETGELFF	TGTGCCAGCAGTTTGTTACAGGGGGCAGAGACCGGGGAGCTGTTTTTT
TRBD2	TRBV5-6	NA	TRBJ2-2	CASRGRDKGGELFF	TGTGCCAGCCGCGGGAGGGATAAAGGCGGGGAGCTGTTTTTT
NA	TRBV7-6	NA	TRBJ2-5	CASSLSPQETQYF	TGTGCCAGCAGCTTATCCCCACAAGAGACCCAGTACTTC
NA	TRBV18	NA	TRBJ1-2	CASSPAGVHYGYTF	TGTGCCAGCTCCCCAGCCGGGGTCCACTATGGCTACACCTTC
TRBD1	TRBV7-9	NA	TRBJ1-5	CASSQEAGGSNQPQHF	TGTGCCAGCAGCCAAGAGGCAGGGGGCAGCAATCAGCCCCAGCATTTT
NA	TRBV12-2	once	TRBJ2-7	CASRLGAGLHFTYEQYF	TGTGCAAGTCGCTTAGGAGCGGGACTCCATTTTACCTACGAGCAGTACTTC
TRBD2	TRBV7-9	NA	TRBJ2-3	CASSQGLAGLHDTDTQYF	TGTGCCAGCAGTCAGGGACTAGCGGGGCTTCATGACACAGATACGCAGTATTTT
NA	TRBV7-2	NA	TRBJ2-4	CASSLGSAGGRNIQYF	TGTGCCAGCAGCTTAGGGTCGGCCGGCGGCCGGAACATTCAGTACTTC